Below, 8 T cell receptor beta chains from the same sample are listed, as sequenced in a study of T cells expressing NK-cell markers. TCRdb re-called the 5' RACE reads and shows each CDR3 protein once, DNA omitted. The data show about 260,000 distinct CDR3 sequences, and the top ten clones hold roughly 0.4%. Sequenced input: blood T cells: a sorted CD56 or NKG2C T cell subset, CD4+ or CD8+ T cells, or bulk PBMC T cells (not recorded which). Source of these receptors: a young man in good health.

The CDR3 reads CASSHAGTFNQPQHF. This chain uses TRBV4-1 with TRBJ1-5; TCRdb indicates TRBD1, and absent DNA this call remains unverified. Germline-derived CDR1 and CDR2 are MGHRA and YSYEKL. The CDR3 loop spans 15 amino acids.

The V call is TRBV29-1, the J call TRBJ1-4. Germline assignment: CDR1 SQVTM and CDR2 ANQGSEA. The CDR3 has 13 residues. The CDR3 region is CSVDGQGGEKLFF.

J is TRBJ1-5 and V is TRBV6-2 or TRBV6-3; TCRdb calls TRBD1, which cannot be checked without DNA. From germline, CDR1 is MNHEY and CDR2 SVGEGT. CDR3 length equals 15 residues. CDR3 protein: CASSYLRQFNQPQHF.

The V and J genes are TRBV19 and TRBJ2-7; the TCRdb call, TRBD2, lacks DNA for checking. Germline CDR1 reads LNHDA; CDR2 reads SQIVND (reference sequence). The CDR3 has 14 amino acids. CDR3 in amino acids: CASRLAGGSYEQYF.

This chain uses TRBV11-3 with TRBJ2-7; TCRdb names TRBD2, which stays unverified in the absence of DNA. This CDR3 spans 16 amino acids. The germline CDR1 and CDR2 sequences are SGHNT and YENEEA. The CDR3 sequence is CASSLGVAGADYEQYF. Based on the CDR3 plus reference TRBV11-3 and TRBJ2-7, the full variable domain is EAGVVQSPRYKIIEKKQPVAFWCNPISGHNTLYWYLQNLGQGPELLIRYENEEAVDDSQLPKDRFSAERLKGVDSTLKIQPAELGDSAVYLCASSLGVAGADYEQYFGPGTRLTVT.

This chain joins TRBV6-5 and TRBJ1-6. CDR3 length: 13 amino acids. Per the germline V gene, CDR1 is MNHEY and CDR2 is SVGAGI. This CDR3 reads CASSFSLNSPLHF.

V and J are TRBV12-3 or TRBV12-4 and TRBJ2-1; the TCRdb call, TRBD2, lacks DNA for checking. This CDR3 is 11 amino acids long. The CDR3: CASSLSLLQFF.

The rearrangement uses TRBV7-2 and TRBJ2-3; TCRdb selects TRBD2, and the lack of DNA leaves this call unchecked. The CDR3 runs 17 residues. Looked up from germline, CDR1 is SGHTA and CDR2 is FQGNSA. This CDR3 is CASSLAFVSGRTDTQYF.